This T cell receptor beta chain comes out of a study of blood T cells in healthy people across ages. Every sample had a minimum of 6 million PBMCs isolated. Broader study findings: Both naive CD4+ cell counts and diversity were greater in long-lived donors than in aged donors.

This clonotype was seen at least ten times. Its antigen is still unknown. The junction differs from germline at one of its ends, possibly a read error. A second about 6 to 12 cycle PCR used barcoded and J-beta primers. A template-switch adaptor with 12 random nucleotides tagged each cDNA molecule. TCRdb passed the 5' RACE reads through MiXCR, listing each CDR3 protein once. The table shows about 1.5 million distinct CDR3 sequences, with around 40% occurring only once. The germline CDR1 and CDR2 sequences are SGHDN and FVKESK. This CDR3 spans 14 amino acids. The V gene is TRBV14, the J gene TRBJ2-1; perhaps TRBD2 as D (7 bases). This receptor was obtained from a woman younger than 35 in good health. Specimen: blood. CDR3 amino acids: CASGHRGAHNEQFF. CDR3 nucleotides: TGTGCCAGCGGCCACCGGGGGGCCCACAATGAGCAGTTCTTC.